These 15 T cell receptor beta chains originate from one sample sequenced in a study of blood T cell repertoires in COVID-19. Some clones are missing from TCRdb's copy, which holds only in-frame ones; the method was immunoSEQ multiplex PCR. The sample has about 210,000 clones, around 86% seen once; the top ten hold approximately 5.2%. Sequenced material: peripheral blood. The receptors originated from a woman between 70 and 85 years old with COVID-19, enrolled during active disease.

The chain is built from TRBV28 and TRBJ1-2, with D unclear. Germline values: CDR1 MDHEN, CDR2 SYDVKM. The CDR3 runs to 15 residues. Trimming left V 5 bases short and J 1 base short, with 14 bases between. CDR3: CASSQKSSFNYGYTF. Written as DNA, the CDR3 is TGTGCCAGCAGTCAGAAGAGTAGCTTTAACTATGGCTACACCTTC.

V usage is TRBV28 and J usage is TRBJ2-1; maybe TRBD2 (6 bases). V lost 7 bases and J lost 0, with 16 bases in between. The CDR3 totals 16 residues. Germline V gene sequence: CDR1 MDHEN, CDR2 SYDVKM. The DNA of the CDR3 is TGTGCCAGCATTACAGGAGGGCAGGGCTCCTACAATGAGCAGTTCTTC. This codes for CASITGGQGSYNEQFF.

This clone showed up just once. The same CDR3 arises from other DNA sequences in this sample as well. The V gene is TRBV29-1, the J gene TRBJ1-5; D is ambiguous. CDR1 and CDR2 from the germline V gene are SQVTM and ANQGSEA. V was cut by 6 bases and J by 0 bases, with 9 bases left in between. The length of the CDR3 is 13 residues. CDR3 amino acids: CSVGDYSNQPQHF. CDR3 DNA sequence: TGCAGCGTCGGGGATTATAGCAATCAGCCCCAGCATTTT.

This clone was found many times. The chain is built from TRBV27 and TRBJ2-1; D may be TRBD2 (6 bases). The CDR3 runs 14 residues. V was trimmed by 2 bases and J by 3 bases, leaving 8 bases between them. Germline V gene sequence: CDR1 MNHEY, CDR2 SMNVEV (reference sequence). The CDR3 bases are TGTGCCAGCAGTTTAGGAGCGGGCTACAATGAGCAGTTCTTC. Protein sequence: CASSLGAGYNEQFF.

The chain employs TRBV7-2 and TRBJ2-3, with 10 bases aligning to TRBD2. Germline CDR1 is SGHTA and CDR2 is FQGNSA. The CDR3 contains 19 residues. V shed 0 bases and J 1 base; nucleotides not matched to a gene: 10. Written as DNA, the CDR3 is TGTGCCAGCAGCTTAGCTTTACTAGCGGGACCTGCGGGCACAGATACGCAGTATTTT. Amino acid sequence: CASSLALLAGPAGTDTQYF.

This chain's CDR3 is CASSLGQTRGSPLHF. The CDR3 coding sequence is TGTGCCAGCAGCTTGGGGCAGACTAGAGGTTCACCCCTCCACTTT. This chain connects TRBV5-6 to TRBJ1-6; unclear D gene. Germline CDR1 and CDR2: SGHDT and YYEEEE. The CDR3 length is 15 residues. V was trimmed by 0 bases and J by 9 bases, leaving 13 bases between them.

This chain uses TRBV6-2 or TRBV6-3 with TRBJ1-5; 8 bases are shared with TRBD1. J gave up 4 bases and V 6 bases, and 5 bases lay outside the gene matches. Germline CDR1 is MNHEY and CDR2 is SVGEGT. The CDR3 is made up of 14 amino acids. The DNA of the CDR3 is TGTGCCAGCAGCCGAGACAGGGGTAATCAGCCCCAGCATTTT. Amino acids: CASSRDRGNQPQHF.

The V and J genes are TRBV2 and TRBJ1-5; D unclear. The V gene lost 6 bases and the J gene lost 3 bases, with 12 bases spanning the gap. Germline CDR1 reads SNHLY; CDR2 reads FYNNEI. The CDR3 length is 14 residues. CDR3 sequence: CASRGGRSNQPQHF. CDR3 coding DNA: TGTGCCAGCAGGGGAGGCAGGTCCAATCAGCCCCAGCATTTT.

The chain has TRBV5-8 and TRBJ1-2, with D possibly TRBD1 on 6 matching bases. V was pared by 7 bases and J by 4 bases, with 17 bases between. The CDR3 is 14 amino acids. Looked up from germline, CDR1 is SGHTS and CDR2 is YDEGEE. The CDR3 reads CASGPSRGGYGYTF. CDR3 bases: TGTGCCAGCGGACCATCACGAGGGGGCTATGGCTACACCTTC.

V is TRBV28 and J is TRBJ2-7; TRBD2 is a possible D gene (6 bases). V lost 4 bases to trimming and J lost 5 bases, with 12 bases between them. CDR3 length: 13 residues. Per the germline V gene, CDR1 is MDHEN and CDR2 is SYDVKM. The DNA for the CDR3 is TGTGCCAGCAGTTGGAGGACTACCCACGAGCAGTACTTC. This codes for CASSWRTTHEQYF.

The chain has TRBV25-1 and TRBJ1-4; D is uncertain. The CDR3 extends over 14 amino acids. V shed 6 bases and J shed 5 bases, with 13 bases lying between them. CDR1 and CDR2 (germline): MGHDK, SYGVNS. The CDR3 coding sequence is TGTGCCAGCAGCAGGCTACCGTCGAATGAAAAACTGTTTTTT. Its protein product is CASSRLPSNEKLFF.

The chain links TRBV7-9 to TRBJ2-7; D unclear. There are 15 residues in the CDR3. Germline CDR1 reads SEHNR; CDR2 reads FQNEAQ (reference sequence). Trimming pared 3 bases from V and 3 bases from J, leaving 15 bases between. CDR3 DNA sequence: TGTGCCAGCAGCTTGACTCTTTCAGATTACTACGAGCAGTACTTC. Its protein is CASSLTLSDYYEQYF.

The chain carries TRBV4-2 and TRBJ2-1; 7 positions match TRBD2. Germline assignment: CDR1 LGHNA and CDR2 YNFKEQ. V lost 4 bases and J lost 10; bases outside the gene matches: 13. The CDR3 contains 15 residues. Here the CDR3 reads CASSRDRDYLGEQFF. In DNA, the CDR3 is TGTGCCAGCAGCCGTGACCGGGACTACCTGGGGGAGCAGTTCTTC.

The chain couples TRBV5-1 to TRBJ2-7; 7 bases are shared with TRBD1. The CDR3 length is 16 residues. V dropped 4 bases and J dropped 1; count of bases not matched to a gene: 11. Germline V gene lookup returns CDR1 SGHRS and CDR2 YFSETQ. CDR3 in DNA: TGCGCCAGCAGCCCCTCCCCCGGGACAGTTTCCTACGAGCAGTACTTC. Translated, it gives CASSPSPGTVSYEQYF. Combining the CDR3 with reference TRBV5-1 and TRBJ2-7 gives the whole variable domain KAGVTQTPRYLIKTRGQQVTLSCSPISGHRSVSWYQQTPGQGLQFLFEYFSETQRNKGNFPGRFSGRQFSNSRSEMNVSTLELGDSALYLCASSPSPGTVSYEQYFGPGTRLTVT.

This clone appeared once. The chain uses TRBV5-1 and TRBJ1-1; 9 bases match TRBD1. Per the germline V gene, CDR1 is SGHRS and CDR2 is YFSETQ. V was pared by 0 bases and J by 4 bases, with 7 bases of the junction left unmatched. This CDR3 region has 16 residues. The CDR3 nucleotides read TGCGCCAGCAGCTTGGCACAGGGGGCCCAGTTCACTGAAGCTTTCTTT. Encoded protein: CASSLAQGAQFTEAFF.